This TCR beta chain was sequenced during a study of T cells in localized non-small cell lung cancer. A few counts support this clone. The J segment lost 1 base and the V segment lost 3 bases, leaving 6 bases of the junction unmatched. The CDR3 loop spans 17 amino acids. Germline CDR1 is SGDLS and CDR2 is YYNGEE. Sequencing was performed with immunoSEQ multiplex PCR; in TCRdb, only in-frame clones are kept and a portion is missing. The table has some 34,000 clones, around three quarters seen once. The chain recombines TRBV9 with TRBJ2-1; 11 bases are shared with TRBD2. The sequencing here drew on peripheral blood, taken before any cancer treatment. The TCR was taken from a male donor aged 60 or over with stage III squamous cell lung carcinoma. The CDR3 DNA reads TGTGCCAGCAGCGGATCAACTAGCGGGAGTTCCTACAATGAGCAGTTCTTC. Protein sequence: CASSGSTSGSSYNEQFF. The entire variable domain, with the rest obtained from reference TRBV9 and TRBJ2-1, is as follows: DSGVTQTPKHLITATGQRVTLRCSPRSGDLSVYWYQQSLDQGLQFLIQYYNGEERAKGNILERFSAQQFPDLHSELNLSSLELGDSALYFCASSGSTSGSSYNEQFFGPGTRLTVL.